This T cell receptor (beta chain) was captured in a study of T-cell reconstitution after alpha-beta-depleted transplantation in children. Study conclusions and caveats: After one year, T-cell counts and TCRbeta diversity mostly came from new T cells. As was reported, about two months after transplant, alpha-beta T cells came from several hundred expanded graft clones. Diversity of TCRbeta at day 60 was high in some patients, arising from surviving recipient T cells and thymic progenitors.

During its preparation, the TCRbeta library received unique molecular identifiers. TCRdb re-called the PCR reads through MiXCR, storing one row per CDR3 protein. The sample records hundreds of thousands of distinct CDR3 sequences, around 13% being singletons. This clonotype has only a few counts. Its antigen is still unknown. The sequenced sample was PBMCs, obtained before TCRalphabeta/CD19-depleted stem cell transplant. This TCR derives from a girl aged 2-10 years with congenital amegakaryocytic thrombocytopenia, due to receive a stem cell transplant.

The CDR3 nucleotides are TGTGCCAGCAGCTTAGCTGTTGGGACAGGCGAAGCTTTCTTT. Translated: CASSLAVGTGEAFF. The chain links TRBV7-9 to TRBJ1-1; 8 bases are shared with TRBD1. V lost 0 bases to trimming and J lost 8 bases; unmatched junction nucleotides: 5. Germline V gene sequence: CDR1 SEHNR, CDR2 FQNEAQ (reference sequence). The length of the CDR3 is 14 residues.